A selection of T cell receptor beta chains follows, all from one sample in a study of blood T cell repertoires in COVID-19. Profiled with immunoSEQ multiplex PCR; TCRdb holds only in-frame clones, not every one. The sample lists 120,000 to 150,000 clones, 79% occurring once. Sequencing was carried out using peripheral blood. The receptors were sampled from a man between 60 and 70 years old with acute or convalescent COVID-19. Each CDR3 is given with its conserved first and last residue. A D gene is named only where the DNA matches it firmly. Not all rows give a size; the values are once, few, many and, for expanded clones, a class.

D gene | J gene | clone size | V gene | CDR3 protein | CDR3 DNA
TRBD1 | TRBJ2-7 | NA | TRBV4-3 | CASSPRDSYEQYF | TGCGCCAGCAGTCCAAGGGACAGTTACGAGCAGTACTTC
TRBD2 | TRBJ2-2 | NA | TRBV7-2 | CASSRLAPGELFF | TGTGCCAGCAGCCGACTAGCGCCCGGGGAGCTGTTTTTT
NA | TRBJ2-1 | NA | TRBV12-3/TRBV12-4 | CASSFIGGEQFF | TGTGCCAGCAGTTTTATAGGGGGTGAGCAGTTCTTC
TRBD1 | TRBJ1-4 | NA | TRBV5-6 | CASSADRDEKLFF | TGTGCCAGCAGCGCTGACAGGGACGAAAAACTGTTTTTT
NA | TRBJ1-6 | NA | TRBV28 | CASSPQNSPLHF | TGTGCCAGCAGTCCCCAGAATTCACCCCTCCACTTT
NA | TRBJ1-3 | NA | TRBV12-3/TRBV12-4 | CASSWGSGNTIYF | TGTGCCAGCAGCTGGGGCTCGGGAAACACCATATATTTT
TRBD1 | TRBJ2-7 | NA | TRBV15 | CATSRATDRGFPYEQYF | TGTGCCACCAGCAGAGCAACCGACAGGGGGTTCCCCTACGAGCAGTACTTC
TRBD1 | TRBJ1-1 | NA | TRBV10-3 | CAISESGTGMVNPEAFF | TGTGCCATCAGTGAGAGTGGGACAGGAATGGTGAACCCTGAAGCTTTCTTT
TRBD1 | TRBJ2-7 | NA | TRBV19 | CASSGGQGEVEQYF | TGTGCCAGTAGTGGGGGACAGGGTGAAGTCGAGCAGTACTTC
NA | TRBJ1-5 | NA | TRBV4-2 | CASSQVGGGQPQHF | TGTGCCAGCAGCCAAGTCGGGGGAGGTCAGCCCCAGCATTTT
NA | TRBJ1-1 | NA | TRBV4-3 | CASSQAGNTEAFF | TGCGCCAGCAGCCAAGCAGGGAACACTGAAGCTTTCTTT
TRBD1 | TRBJ1-3 | NA | TRBV28 | CASSRTGVNSGNTIYF | TGTGCCAGTTCTCGGACAGGAGTAAACTCAGGAAACACCATATATTTT
TRBD2 | TRBJ2-1 | many | TRBV13 | CASSLVHRGEFTEQFF | TGTGCCAGCAGCTTAGTCCATCGGGGGGAGTTTACAGAGCAGTTCTTC
NA | TRBJ2-3 | once | TRBV30 | CAWRTGQGTDTQYF | TGTGCCTGGAGGACGGGACAAGGGACAGATACGCAGTATTTT
NA | TRBJ1-5 | NA | TRBV6-2/TRBV6-3 | CASSTAGTQHF | TGTGCCAGCAGTACCGCCGGTACCCAGCATTTT
TRBD2 | TRBJ2-7 | NA | TRBV5-1 | CASSLGLAGGSEQYF | TGCGCCAGCAGCTTAGGACTAGCGGGAGGATCGGAGCAGTACTTC
NA | TRBJ1-1 | NA | TRBV18 | CASSSSTAMNTEAFF | TGTGCCAGCTCATCTTCGACAGCAATGAACACTGAAGCTTTCTTT
TRBD2 | TRBJ2-3 | few | TRBV5-1 | CASSLLTSGSDTQYF | TGCGCCAGCAGCTTACTGACTAGCGGGAGTGATACGCAGTATTTT
TRBD2 | TRBJ2-1 | NA | TRBV4-2 | CASSQEGSGIYNEQFF | TGTGCCAGCAGCCAAGAAGGTAGCGGGATCTACAATGAGCAGTTCTTC
NA | TRBJ1-3 | NA | TRBV9 | CASSVAGLRTNTIYF | TGTGCCAGCAGCGTAGCAGGACTTCGAACAAACACCATATATTTT
NA | TRBJ1-4 | NA | TRBV11-2 | CASSPSPGENEKLFF | TGTGCCAGCAGCCCCTCCCCAGGGGAGAATGAAAAACTGTTTTTT
NA | TRBJ2-6 | NA | TRBV7-3 | CASSSRGGANVLTF | TGTGCCAGCAGCTCGCGGGGTGGGGCCAACGTCCTGACTTTC
TRBD2 | TRBJ2-5 | NA | TRBV4-2 | CASSPRTVAGFGTQYF | TGTGCCAGCAGCCCTCGTACCGTAGCGGGATTCGGGACCCAGTACTTC
NA | TRBJ2-1 | NA | TRBV7-8 | CASSFMGTVNEQFF | TGTGCCAGCAGCTTTATGGGGACTGTCAATGAGCAGTTCTTC
NA | TRBJ1-5 | NA | TRBV6-5 | CASSPTGSYQPQHF | TGTGCCAGCAGTCCCACTGGGAGCTATCAGCCCCAGCATTTT
TRBD1 | TRBJ2-1 | NA | TRBV19 | CASSIDRGPNEQFF | TGTGCCAGTAGTATAGACAGGGGGCCTAATGAGCAGTTCTTC
TRBD2 | TRBJ2-1 | NA | TRBV7-7 | CASSSGLAGVDEQFF | TGTGCTAGCAGCTCGGGACTAGCGGGAGTTGATGAGCAGTTCTTC